The 16 T cell receptor beta chains listed next were all sequenced from one sample in a study of beta chain features in type 1 diabetes. Findings and caveats of the study: Researchers report that Type 1 diabetes patients had moderately but significantly shorter TCRB CDR3s across all four CD4+ subsets.

Reverse transcription of all isolated RNA meant that expressed TCRB transcripts were sequenced. Sequenced by immunoSEQ multiplex PCR; TCRdb stores in-frame clones only, minus some. The top ten hold roughly 0.022% of the sample, which has about 700,000 clones, roughly an eighth seen once. These receptors' targets are unknown. Material for sequencing was naive CD4+ T cells from blood. These TCRs come from a man aged 18 to 29 with type 1 diabetes.

This clone was counted between two and nine times. The gene calls are TRBV7-6 and TRBJ2-6; no firm D call. This CDR3 comprises 14 residues. Germline CDR1 SGHVS, CDR2 FNYEAQ. With 4 bases removed from V and 4 bases from J, the gap between germline ends came to 8 bases. The CDR3 coding sequence is TGTGCCAGCAGCTCCCTAAAGGGGGCCAACGTCCTGACTTTC. Translated, it gives CASSSLKGANVLTF.

This clone was recorded only once. This chain links TRBV5-4 with TRBJ1-6; D ambiguous. This CDR3 is 13 amino acids long. The V end lost 6 bases, the J end lost 18 bases, and 22 bases lay between the germline ends. The germline CDR1 and CDR2 sequences are SGHNT and YYREEE (reference sequence). The CDR3 loop reads CASNIMGNQTPHF. Written as DNA, the CDR3 is TGTGCCAGCAACATTATGGGAAATCAGACCCCCCACTTT. Variable domain in full (rest from reference TRBV5-4 and TRBJ1-6): ETGVTQSPTHLIKTRGQQVTLRCSSQSGHNTVSWYQQALGQGPQFIFQYYREEENGRGNFPPRFSGLQFPNYSSELNVNALELDDSALYLCASNIMGNQTPHFGNGTRLTVT.

This clone was observed a handful of times. The chain links TRBV10-3 to TRBJ2-7, with TRBD2 matching over 9 bases. CDR1 is ENHRY and CDR2 is SYGVKD in the germline V gene. Trimming removed 5 bases from V and 1 base from J; junction bases left unmatched: 0. This CDR3 comprises 13 residues. The CDR3 region has the DNA TGTGCCATCAGTCTAGCGGGGTCCTACGAGCAGTACTTC. Translation: CAISLAGSYEQYF.

The rearrangement links TRBV28 to TRBJ2-3; D is ambiguous. CDR1 and CDR2 from the germline V gene are MDHEN and SYDVKM. The CDR3 spans 14 residues. V was clipped by 8 bases and J by 0 bases, with 12 bases between them. The CDR3: CASEQPASTDTQYF. CDR3 nucleotides: TGTGCCAGCGAACAGCCCGCTAGCACAGATACGCAGTATTTT.

This clone was counted between two and nine times. This rearrangement joins TRBV6-5 to TRBJ2-7, with D unresolved. The germline gives CDR1 MNHEY, CDR2 SVGAGI. The CDR3 sequence is 13 residues long. Trimming removed 2 bases from V and 3 bases from J, with 8 bases in between. The CDR3 protein is CASSYDTNYEQYF. The CDR3 DNA is TGTGCCAGCAGTTACGACACCAACTACGAGCAGTACTTC.

This rearrangement joins TRBV14 to TRBJ1-6, with D maybe TRBD1 (6 bases). V was cut by 2 bases and J by 7 bases, with 15 bases left in between. The germline CDR1 and CDR2 sequences are SGHDN and FVKESK. The CDR3 runs 16 residues. CDR3 sequence (DNA): TGTGCCAGCAGCCAAAGATCGGGACAAACCAATTCACCCCTCCACTTT. Translated, it gives CASSQRSGQTNSPLHF. The full variable domain, in which reference TRBV14 and TRBJ1-6 provide the parts outside the CDR3, is EAGVTQFPSHSVIEKGQTVTLRCDPISGHDNLYWYRRVMGKEIKFLLHFVKESKQDESGMPNNRFLAERTGGTYSTLKVQPAELEDSGVYFCASSQRSGQTNSPLHFGNGTRLTVT.

This clone has just a few counts. This sequence joins TRBV27 and TRBJ1-6, with D possibly matching TRBD1 (6 bases). Looked up from germline, CDR1 is MNHEY and CDR2 is SMNVEV (reference sequence). The CDR3 is 16 amino acids. Trimming pared 0 bases from V and 8 bases from J, leaving 14 bases between. CDR3 region: CASSLSRGGFDSPLHF. Here the CDR3 DNA reads TGTGCCAGCAGTTTATCGAGGGGGGGATTCGATTCACCCCTCCACTTT.

The chain is built from TRBV30 and TRBJ2-3; D uncertain. Germline V gives CDR1 GTSNPN, CDR2 SVGIG (reference sequence). CDR3 length equals 13 residues. The V end lost 3 bases, the J end lost 4 bases, and 11 bases lay between the germline ends. The CDR3 reads CAWSGQAPDTQYF. As DNA, the CDR3 is TGTGCCTGGAGCGGTCAGGCCCCAGATACGCAGTATTTT.

This clone was observed a handful of times. V gene TRBV2 combines with J gene TRBJ1-6; tentatively, D is TRBD1 (6 bases). The CDR3 length is 15 residues. CDR1 and CDR2 (germline): SNHLY, FYNNEI. Deletions cut 7 bases from V and 0 bases from J, with 10 bases between. In DNA form, the CDR3 reads TGTGCCAGCAAAAGGGGGAGCTCCTATAATTCACCCCTCCACTTT. Its translation: CASKRGSSYNSPLHF.

This clone turned up a few times. This sequence joins TRBV7-3 and TRBJ1-2; 8 nucleotides align to TRBD1. V was pared by 5 bases and J by 4 bases, with 9 bases of the junction left unmatched. The CDR3 extends over 15 amino acids. Germline V gene data show CDR1 as SGHTA and CDR2 as FQGTGA. The CDR3 nucleotides read TGTGCCAGCAGCCCGATGGACAGGGAAGGCTATGGCTACACCTTC. Amino acid sequence: CASSPMDREGYGYTF. Supplemented by reference TRBV7-3 and TRBJ1-2, the full variable domain reads GAGVSQTPSNKVTEKGKYVELRCDPISGHTALYWYRQSLGQGPEFLIYFQGTGAADDSGLPNDRFFAVRPEGSVSTLKIQRTERGDSAVYLCASSPMDREGYGYTFGSGTRLTVV.

The chain recombines TRBV10-3 with TRBJ2-2; D not certain. Trimming shortened V by 7 bases and J by 6 bases, and 9 bases separated the two germline ends. The CDR3 length is 12 residues. Germline V CDR1 and CDR2: ENHRY, SYGVKD. In nucleotides, the CDR3 is TGTGCCATCAAAAGGAGTGCCGGGGAGCTGTTTTTT. Translation: CAIKRSAGELFF.

V and J are TRBV30 and TRBJ1-1, with D unclear. This CDR3 is 13 amino acids long. Trimming took 0 bases from V and 8 from J, leaving 13 bases between them. Per germline, CDR1 GTSNPN and CDR2 SVGIG (reference sequence). This CDR3 reads CAWSVGLVGEAFF. CDR3 bases: TGTGCCTGGAGTGTAGGACTGGTTGGGGAAGCTTTCTTT.

The chain employs TRBV28 and TRBJ2-6; D uncertain. Trimming took 3 bases from V and 4 from J, leaving 10 bases between them. In germline, CDR1 is MDHEN, CDR2 SYDVKM. The CDR3 contains 15 residues. CDR3 bases: TGTGCCAGCAGTTTCCCTGAGGAAGGGGCCAACGTCCTGACTTTC. It specifies CASSFPEEGANVLTF.

In this sample, this clone turned up a few times. The J gene is TRBJ1-6, the V gene TRBV5-4, with 9 bases matching TRBD1. Germline CDR1 and CDR2: SGHNT and YYREEE (reference sequence). The CDR3 runs to 13 residues. Unmatched junction bases numbered 3, after V lost 7 bases and J lost 7 bases. Here the CDR3 reads CASSGQGNSPLHF. The CDR3 DNA reads as TGTGCCAGCTCAGGACAGGGGAATTCACCCCTCCACTTT.

This clone came up a few times. The chain has TRBV28 and TRBJ2-7; 8 nucleotides align to TRBD1. With 6 bases clipped from V and 7 bases from J, the junction kept 11 bases outside the gene matches. The CDR3 consists of 14 residues. The V gene's germline CDR1 is MDHEN and CDR2 SYDVKM. The CDR3 DNA reads TGTGCCAGCAGCAGCCGCCGGACAGGGAAGGAGCAGTACTTC. Its translation is CASSSRRTGKEQYF.

A few counts support this clone. The rearrangement joins TRBV28 to TRBJ2-7; D is possibly TRBD1 (6 bases). Germline V CDR1 and CDR2: MDHEN, SYDVKM. The CDR3 sequence is 14 residues long. V lost 2 bases and J 3 bases, leaving 11 bases between the germline ends. The CDR3: CASSLPGDVYEQYF. The CDR3 DNA follows: TGTGCCAGCAGTTTACCAGGGGACGTCTACGAGCAGTACTTC.